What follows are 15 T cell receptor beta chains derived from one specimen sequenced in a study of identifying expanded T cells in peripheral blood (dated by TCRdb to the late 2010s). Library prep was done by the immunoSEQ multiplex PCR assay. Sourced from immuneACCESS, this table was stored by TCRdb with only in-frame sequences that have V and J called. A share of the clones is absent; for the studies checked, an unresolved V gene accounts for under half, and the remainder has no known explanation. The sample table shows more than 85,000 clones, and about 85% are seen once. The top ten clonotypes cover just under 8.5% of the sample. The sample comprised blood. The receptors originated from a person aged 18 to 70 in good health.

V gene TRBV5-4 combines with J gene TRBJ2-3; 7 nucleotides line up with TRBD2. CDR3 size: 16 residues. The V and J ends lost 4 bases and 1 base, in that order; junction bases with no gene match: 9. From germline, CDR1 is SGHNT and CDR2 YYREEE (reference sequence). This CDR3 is CASSREAGAGTDTQYF. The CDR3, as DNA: TGTGCCAGCAGCCGGGAGGCGGGAGCGGGCACAGATACGCAGTATTTT.

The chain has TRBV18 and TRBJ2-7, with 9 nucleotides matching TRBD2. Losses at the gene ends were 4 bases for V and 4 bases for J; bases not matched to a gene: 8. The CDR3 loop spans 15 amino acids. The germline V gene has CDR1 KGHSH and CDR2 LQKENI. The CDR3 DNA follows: TGTGCCAGCTCACAAGTAGCGGGAGAGGGTTACGAGCAGTACTTC. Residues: CASSQVAGEGYEQYF.

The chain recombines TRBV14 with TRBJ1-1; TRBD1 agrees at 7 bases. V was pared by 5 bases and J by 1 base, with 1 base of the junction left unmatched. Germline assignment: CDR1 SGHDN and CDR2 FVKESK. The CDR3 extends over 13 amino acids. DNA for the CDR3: TGTGCCAGCAGCTCAGGGGGGAACACTGAAGCTTTCTTT. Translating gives CASSSGGNTEAFF.

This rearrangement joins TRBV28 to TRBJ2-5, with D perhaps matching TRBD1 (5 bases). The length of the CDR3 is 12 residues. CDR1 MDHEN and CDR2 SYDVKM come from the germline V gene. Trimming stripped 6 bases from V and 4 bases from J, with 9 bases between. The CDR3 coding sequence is TGTGCCAGCAGGACAGTATTAGAGACCCAGTACTTC. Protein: CASRTVLETQYF.

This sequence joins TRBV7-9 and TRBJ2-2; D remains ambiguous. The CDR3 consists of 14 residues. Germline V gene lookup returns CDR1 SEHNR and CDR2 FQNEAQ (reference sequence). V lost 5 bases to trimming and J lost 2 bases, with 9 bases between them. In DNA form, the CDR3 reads TGTGCCAGCAGCCCCCCCCCTAACACCGGGGAGCTGTTTTTT. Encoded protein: CASSPPPNTGELFF.

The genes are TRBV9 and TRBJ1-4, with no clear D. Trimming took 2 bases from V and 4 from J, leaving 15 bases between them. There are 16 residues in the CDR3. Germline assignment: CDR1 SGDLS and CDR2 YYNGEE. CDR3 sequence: CASSVSSGSFNEKLFF. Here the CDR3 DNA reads TGTGCCAGCAGCGTGTCCTCGGGGAGTTTTAATGAAAAACTGTTTTTT.

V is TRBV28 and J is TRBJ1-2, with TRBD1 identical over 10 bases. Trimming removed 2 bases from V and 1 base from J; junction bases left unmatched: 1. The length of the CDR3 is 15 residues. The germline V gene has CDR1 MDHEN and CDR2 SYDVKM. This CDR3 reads CASSLRTGGNYGYTF. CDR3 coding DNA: TGTGCCAGCAGTTTACGGACAGGGGGTAACTATGGCTACACCTTC.

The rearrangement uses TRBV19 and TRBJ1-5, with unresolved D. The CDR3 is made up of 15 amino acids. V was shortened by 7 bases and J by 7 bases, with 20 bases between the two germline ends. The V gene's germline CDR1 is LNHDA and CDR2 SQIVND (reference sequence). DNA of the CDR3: TGTGCCAGTACCCTGGCCAGGACCACTCTACAGCCCCAGCATTTT. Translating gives CASTLARTTLQPQHF.

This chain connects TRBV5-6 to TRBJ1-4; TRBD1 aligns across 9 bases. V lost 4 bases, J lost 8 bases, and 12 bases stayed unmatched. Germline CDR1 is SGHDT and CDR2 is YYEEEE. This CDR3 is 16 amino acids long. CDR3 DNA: TGTGCCAGCAGCGCGCCTTGGACAGGGGAGGAAGAAAAACTGTTTTTT. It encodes CASSAPWTGEEEKLFF.

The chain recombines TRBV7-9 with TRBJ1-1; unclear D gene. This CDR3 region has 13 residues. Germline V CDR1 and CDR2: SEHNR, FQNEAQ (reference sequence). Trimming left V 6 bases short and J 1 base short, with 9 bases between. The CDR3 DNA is TGTGCCAGCAGTATAACGGAGAACACTGAAGCTTTCTTT. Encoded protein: CASSITENTEAFF.

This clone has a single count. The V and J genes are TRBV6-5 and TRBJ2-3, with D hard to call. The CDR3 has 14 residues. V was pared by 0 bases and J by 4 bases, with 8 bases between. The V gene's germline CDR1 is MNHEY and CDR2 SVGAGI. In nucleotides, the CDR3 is TGTGCCAGCAGTTACTCTAGGGCGGCAGATACGCAGTATTTT. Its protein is CASSYSRAADTQYF.

In DNA, the CDR3 is TGTGCCAGCAGCCTCTCCCAGGGATCCTACGAGCAGTACTTC. Its protein product is CASSLSQGSYEQYF. The chain joins TRBV6-4 to TRBJ2-7; D may be TRBD1 (5 bases). V was cut by 6 bases and J by 1 base, with 13 bases left in between. The germline V gene has CDR1 MRHNA and CDR2 SNTAGT. The CDR3 loop spans 14 amino acids.

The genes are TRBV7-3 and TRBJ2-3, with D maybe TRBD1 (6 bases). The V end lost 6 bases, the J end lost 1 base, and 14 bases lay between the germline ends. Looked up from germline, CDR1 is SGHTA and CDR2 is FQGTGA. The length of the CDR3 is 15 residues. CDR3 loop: CASRHLGAGTDTQYF. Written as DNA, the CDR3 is TGTGCCAGCAGACATCTGGGGGCGGGCACAGATACGCAGTATTTT.

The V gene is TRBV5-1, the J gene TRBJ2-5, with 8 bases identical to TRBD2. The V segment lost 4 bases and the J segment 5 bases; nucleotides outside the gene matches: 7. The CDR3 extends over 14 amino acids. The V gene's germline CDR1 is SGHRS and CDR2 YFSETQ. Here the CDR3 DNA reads TGCGCCAGCAGCCCCCCATCGGGGGGGGAGACCCAGTACTTC. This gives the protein CASSPPSGGETQYF.

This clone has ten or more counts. This chain's CDR3 is CASSATAYYGYTF. The CDR3, as DNA: TGTGCCAGCAGCGCCACAGCTTACTATGGCTACACCTTC. The V call is TRBV9, the J call TRBJ1-2; no firm D call. Trimming took off 3 bases at V and 3 bases at J, with 9 bases between the two ends. Germline lookup yields CDR1 SGDLS and CDR2 YYNGEE. CDR3 length: 13 amino acids.